Each of the 30 T cell receptor beta chains below was sequenced from the same sample in a study of T cell clonality in common variable immunodeficiency. Overall study results and limits: Fewer deletions and N-nucleotide insertions were reportedly seen in common variable immunodeficiency TCR beta sequences.

The repertoire was sequenced with immunoSEQ multiplex PCR; TCRdb's copy has only in-frame clones and lacks some. The sample was found to contain 25,000 to 30,000 clones, and every one recurs. No antigen has been assigned to these receptors. The specimen sequenced was peripheral blood mononuclear cells. The receptors stem from a human donor with common variable immunodeficiency.

This clone was counted only a few times. Coverage ceases 3 residues before the CDR3 finishes, and the germline J gene fills in the end. J is TRBJ2-7 and V is TRBV18; 11 nucleotides line up with TRBD2. The CDR3 runs 16 residues. Germline V gene lookup returns CDR1 KGHSH and CDR2 LQKENI. Losses at the gene ends were 6 bases for V and 6 bases for J; bases not matched to a gene: 13. CDR3 DNA (partial): TGTGCCAGCTCGCAAAAGTCGGCTAGCGGGGGGTCCGAG. Its translation: CASSQKSASGGSE. The whole CDR3 protein is CASSQKSASGGSEQYF.

This clone came up many times. The read stops 3 residues short of the end of the CDR3; the missing end is completed from the germline J gene. The chain carries TRBV20-1 and TRBJ2-1; 7 bases align to TRBD1. The CDR3 is made up of 14 amino acids. The germline gives CDR1 DFQATT, CDR2 SNEGSKA (reference sequence). V lost 4 bases and J lost 0; bases outside the gene matches: 3. The sequenced part of the CDR3 DNA is TGCAGTGCTACAGGGGGTTACTCCTACAATGAG. Its translation is CSATGGYSYNE. The entire CDR3 reads CSATGGYSYNEQFF.

In this sample, this clone turned up a few times. The DNA ends 3 residues before the CDR3 does, and the rest of the CDR3 is filled in from the germline J gene. The chain is built from TRBV6-2 or TRBV6-3 and TRBJ1-6; TRBD1 might be the D (5 bases). Germline values: CDR1 MNHEY, CDR2 SVGEGT. V shed 4 bases and J shed 9 bases, with 16 bases lying between them. CDR3 length: 15 residues. The CDR3 bases that were read are TGTGCCAGCAGTTCGGCAGGGATCATCGGTTCACCC. It encodes CASSSAGIIGSP. The whole CDR3 protein reads CASSSAGIIGSPLHF.

This chain's CDR3 is CASSMKGAGELFF. CDR3 DNA, as far as it was read: TGTGCCAGTAGTATGAAGGGGGCCGGGGAG. This chain connects TRBV19 to TRBJ2-2; D is possibly TRBD1 (6 bases). The read ends 3 residues shy of where the CDR3 ends; the end is completed using the germline J gene. Trimming removed 3 bases at V and 6 bases at J, with 8 bases between. The CDR3 is made up of 13 amino acids. Germline loops: CDR1 LNHDA, CDR2 SQIVND (reference sequence).

This clone was seen a few times. The observed sequence ends 3 residues before the CDR3 terminus, with the missing tail filled in from the germline J gene. This chain joins TRBV6-1 and TRBJ2-5; TRBD1 matches at 9 bases. The ends lost 1 base at V and 3 bases at J; junction bases unmatched: 3. The CDR3 consists of 15 residues. Per the germline V gene, CDR1 is MNHNS and CDR2 is SASEGT. The covered CDR3 bases are TGTGCCAGCAGTGAAGGGACAGGGGACAAAGAGACC. Translating gives CASSEGTGDKET. The complete CDR3 reads CASSEGTGDKETQYF.

This clone was counted many times. Read coverage stops 3 residues before the CDR3 terminus; the germline J gene supplies the remainder. The gene calls are TRBV29-1 and TRBJ2-5; tentatively, D is TRBD1 (5 bases). The germline V and J ends were trimmed by 7 bases and 0 bases, with 9 bases remaining between them. This CDR3 is built from 12 residues. Germline CDR1 and CDR2: SQVTM and ANQGSEA. The CDR3 spells CSADSHQETQYF. The DNA read from the CDR3 is TGCAGCGCCGACAGCCACCAAGAGACC. The full variable domain, its missing parts supplied by reference TRBV29-1 and TRBJ2-5, is SAVISQKPSRDICQRGTSLTIQCQVDSQVTMMFWYRQQPGQSLTLIATANQGSEATYESGFVIDKFPISRPNLTFSTLTVSNMSPEDSSIYLCSADSHQETQYFGPGTRLLVL.

This clone was seen many times. Read coverage stops 3 residues before the CDR3 terminus; the germline J gene supplies the remainder. The genes are TRBV7-2 and TRBJ2-3, with D unresolved. The V gene's germline CDR1 is SGHTA and CDR2 FQGNSA. V was shortened by 6 bases and J by 2 bases, with 3 bases between the two germline ends. The CDR3 spans 11 residues. The covered CDR3 bases are TGTGCCAGCAGTTACACAGATACG. It encodes CASSYTDT. The whole CDR3 reads CASSYTDTQYF.

This clone was detected a few times. The CDR3 end falls 3 residues outside the read, so it is completed with the germline J gene. This sequence joins TRBV7-2 and TRBJ2-7; D is perhaps TRBD1 (7 bases). V lost 5 bases, J lost 5 bases, and 16 bases lay in between. This CDR3 contains 14 residues. Germline V gene lookup returns CDR1 SGHTA and CDR2 FQGNSA. The covered CDR3 bases are TGTGCCAGCAGCGTCCGACAGGGAGGTAACGAG. Translated, it gives CASSVRQGGNE. The entire CDR3 protein is CASSVRQGGNEQYF.

The table lists this clone with many counts. The read ends 3 residues before the CDR3 terminus; that terminus is restored from the germline J gene. V and J are TRBV7-8 and TRBJ2-7; D is perhaps TRBD1 or TRBD2 (6 bases each). V lost 5 bases and J 3 bases, leaving 23 bases between the germline ends. The CDR3 extends over 17 amino acids. Germline V gene lookup returns CDR1 SGHVS and CDR2 FQNEAQ. CDR3 sequence reads: CASSTLEGEVYGYEQYF. The CDR3 DNA, read in part, is TGTGCCAGCAGCACCTTGGAGGGGGAGGTCTACGGCTACGAG.

The sample holds many counts of this clone. Read data end 3 residues before the CDR3 end; the end is taken from the germline J gene. This chain connects TRBV20-1 to TRBJ2-5, with TRBD2 matching 8 bases. CDR1 is DFQATT and CDR2 is SNEGSKA in the germline V gene (reference sequence). The V segment lost 3 bases and the J segment 4 bases; nucleotides outside the gene matches: 10. The CDR3 loop spans 15 amino acids. The part of the CDR3 DNA that was read is TGCAGTGCTAGTATTCGGGGGGGCGGTTTAGAGACC. This encodes CSASIRGGGLET. The whole CDR3 sequence reads CSASIRGGGLETQYF.

This clone has a count of ten or more. The read ends 3 residues early relative to the CDR3; the germline J gene fills the gap. This CDR3 is also generated by other DNA sequences in the sample. The V gene is TRBV2, the J gene TRBJ1-2, with 8 nucleotides matching TRBD1. Germline lookup yields CDR1 SNHLY and CDR2 FYNNEI. The V and J ends lost 7 bases and 5 bases, in that order; junction bases with no gene match: 6. This CDR3 has 13 amino acids. Partial CDR3 DNA: TGTGCCAGCACTAGGACAGGGCCATATGGC. Its translation: CASTRTGPYG. The entire CDR3 sequence reads CASTRTGPYGYTF.

This clone was recorded many times. The missing CDR3 end, 3 residues past where the read stops, is filled in from the germline J gene. This chain connects TRBV7-7 to TRBJ2-7; D might be TRBD2 (5 bases). V shed 5 bases and J shed 6 bases, with 14 bases lying between them. The CDR3 has 13 amino acids. CDR1 and CDR2 (germline): SSHAT, FNYEAQ (reference sequence). The CDR3 bases that were read are TGTGCCAGCAGCCAGGACCGGGCGGGCGAG. Protein sequence: CASSQDRAGE. The entire CDR3 is CASSQDRAGEQYF. Using reference TRBV7-7 and TRBJ2-7 for the parts outside the CDR3, the full variable domain is GAGVSQSPRYKVTKRGQDVTLRCDPISSHATLYWYQQALGQGPEFLTYFNYEAQPDKSGLPSDRFSAERPEGSISTLTIQRTEQRDSAMYRCASSQDRAGEQYFGPGTRLTVT.

Many counts were recorded for this clone. The read terminates 3 residues ahead of where the CDR3 ends, so the germline J gene completes it. The chain has TRBV6-2 or TRBV6-3 and TRBJ2-3; D remains ambiguous. Germline V gene data show CDR1 as MNHEY and CDR2 as SVGEGT. The CDR3 spans 12 residues. The ends were cut back, 7 bases at V and 1 base at J, with 6 bases in the middle. The CDR3 here is CASIRGTDTQYF. The part of the CDR3 DNA that was read is TGTGCCAGCATTCGGGGCACAGATACG.

This clone was observed a few times. Read coverage stops 3 residues before the CDR3 terminus; the germline J gene supplies the remainder. The chain joins TRBV2 to TRBJ2-3; 9 bases map to TRBD2. The junction had 3 bases not matched to a gene; V was cut back by 6 bases and J by 8 bases. Germline CDR1 is SNHLY and CDR2 is FYNNEI. The length of the CDR3 is 12 residues. The CDR3 bases that were read are TGTGCCAGCAGGCGACTAGCGGTTACG. Protein: CASRRLAVT. The full CDR3 protein reads CASRRLAVTQYF.

This clone showed up many times. The read terminates 3 residues before the CDR3 end, so the remaining end is supplied by the germline J gene. V and J are TRBV10-3 and TRBJ2-1, with 8 bases fitting TRBD2. J lost 3 bases, V lost 10 bases, and 14 bases had no gene match. CDR1 ENHRY and CDR2 SYGVKD come from the germline V gene. The CDR3 contains 16 residues. The CDR3 bases that were read are TGTGCCACCAGGGAGGGAAGCGGGAGTAACTACAATGAG. Amino acid sequence: CATREGSGSNYNE. The whole CDR3 protein reads CATREGSGSNYNEQFF.

This CDR3 is CSARETGLRNEQFF. The sequenced CDR3 bases are TGCAGTGCTAGAGAAACCGGACTCCGCAATGAG. This chain connects TRBV20-1 to TRBJ2-1; tentative D call: TRBD2 (5 bases). Read data end 3 residues before the CDR3 end; the end is taken from the germline J gene. This CDR3 is 14 amino acids long. CDR1 and CDR2 from the germline V gene are DFQATT and SNEGSKA (reference sequence). Trimming pared 0 bases from V and 6 bases from J, leaving 12 bases between.

This clone has at least ten counts. The missing CDR3 end, 3 residues past where the read stops, is filled in from the germline J gene. The gene calls are TRBV19 and TRBJ2-2; D gene uncertain. Germline values: CDR1 LNHDA, CDR2 SQIVND (reference sequence). V was clipped by 4 bases and J by 1 base, with 16 bases between them. This CDR3 has 17 residues. Partial CDR3 DNA: TGTGCCAGTAGTAACCCAGCGCGGCATTGGAACACCGGGGAG. It encodes CASSNPARHWNTGE. The entire CDR3 sequence reads CASSNPARHWNTGELFF.

As to this clone: The observed sequence ends 3 residues before the CDR3 terminus, with the missing tail filled in from the germline J gene. The chain employs TRBV2 and TRBJ2-7, with TRBD1 as a possible D gene (6 bases). The V end lost 3 bases, the J end lost 3 bases, and 6 bases lay between the germline ends. The CDR3 extends over 12 amino acids. Germline V CDR1 and CDR2: SNHLY, FYNNEI. CDR3 DNA (partial): TGTGCCAGCAGTGACAGGGGCTACGAG. This sequence encodes CASSDRGYE. The full-length CDR3 reads as CASSDRGYEQYF.

There are many counts of this clone. Read coverage stops 3 residues before the CDR3 terminus; the germline J gene supplies the remainder. J is TRBJ1-5 and V is TRBV18, with 9 bases fitting TRBD1. CDR3 length equals 17 residues. The junction had 9 bases not matched to a gene; V was cut back by 0 bases and J by 6 bases. CDR1 is KGHSH and CDR2 is LQKENI in the germline V gene. CDR3 bases read: TGTGCCAGCTCACCACCCAGCGCGGACAGGGGCAGTCAGCCC. Protein product: CASSPPSADRGSQP. The entire CDR3 is CASSPPSADRGSQPQHF. Using reference TRBV18 and TRBJ1-5 for the parts outside the CDR3, the full variable domain is NAGVMQNPRHLVRRRGQEARLRCSPMKGHSHVYWYRQLPEEGLKFMVYLQKENIIDESGMPKERFSAEFPKEGPSILRIQQVVRGDSAAYFCASSPPSADRGSQPQHFGDGTRLSIL.

This clone showed up many times. The part of the CDR3 DNA that was read is TGCAGCGTCACGACAGGGGTAGAGACC. The encoded protein is CSVTTGVET. The CDR3 in its entirety is CSVTTGVETQYF. The chain carries TRBV29-1 and TRBJ2-5, with 8 positions matching TRBD1. The read halts 3 residues ahead of the CDR3 end, with the missing end drawn from the germline J gene. Trimming at V came to 6 bases and at J to 4 bases, leaving 4 bases not matched to a gene. The CDR3 totals 12 residues. Looked up from germline, CDR1 is SQVTM and CDR2 is ANQGSEA.

With respect to this clone: Sequencing ends 3 residues short of the CDR3 end; the germline J gene provides the rest. The rearrangement links TRBV2 to TRBJ2-1; D possibly corresponds to TRBD2 (7 bases). Looked up from germline, CDR1 is SNHLY and CDR2 is FYNNEI. The length of the CDR3 is 16 residues. With 1 base removed from V and 2 bases from J, the gap between germline ends came to 12 bases. Here the CDR3 reads CASSEVWGGPYNEQFF. Incomplete CDR3 DNA: TGTGCCAGCAGTGAAGTATGGGGGGGGCCCTACAATGAG.

CDR3 sequence reads: CASSLQGRHEQYF. CDR3 DNA (partial): TGCGCCAGCAGCTTGCAGGGGAGACACGAG. V and J are TRBV5-1 and TRBJ2-7, with a weak D call TRBD1 (6 bases). The read ends 3 residues shy of where the CDR3 ends; the end is completed using the germline J gene. There are 13 residues in the CDR3. Germline loops: CDR1 SGHRS, CDR2 YFSETQ. V was shortened by 1 base and J by 5 bases, with 10 bases between the two germline ends.

This clone came up many times. Coverage ceases 3 residues before the CDR3 finishes, and the germline J gene fills in the end. The rearrangement links TRBV5-1 to TRBJ2-2; possible D gene TRBD1, 6 bases. Germline CDR1 SGHRS, CDR2 YFSETQ. Deletions cut 2 bases from V and 0 bases from J, with 11 bases between. The CDR3 has 16 amino acids. The CDR3 bases that were read are TGCGCCAGCAGCTTAAACAGGGCATCGAACACCGGGGAG. It translates to CASSLNRASNTGE. The full CDR3 is CASSLNRASNTGELFF.

The table lists this clone with many counts. The CDR3 end is not reached by the read, which stops 3 residues before it; the germline J gene fills it in. Other nucleotide sequences from this sample produce the same CDR3. J is TRBJ1-5 and V is TRBV30, with 7 bases fitting TRBD1. Germline CDR1 GTSNPN, CDR2 SVGIG (reference sequence). V gave up 0 bases and J gave up 6 bases; unmatched junction bases: 5. The length of the CDR3 is 14 residues. The sequenced CDR3 bases are TGTGCCTGGAGTGTACTAGGGGGCGGTCAGCCC. Protein sequence: CAWSVLGGGQP. The whole CDR3 sequence is CAWSVLGGGQPQHF.

This clone was seen repeatedly, ten times or more. The missing CDR3 end, 3 residues past where the read stops, is filled in from the germline J gene. The V and J genes are TRBV7-2 and TRBJ1-2, with D perhaps matching TRBD1 (5 bases). This CDR3 has 14 amino acids. Looked up from germline, CDR1 is SGHTA and CDR2 is FQGNSA. V shed 1 base and J shed 1 base, with 7 bases lying between them. This chain's CDR3 is CASSLEGLNYGYTF. The CDR3 bases that were read are TGTGCCAGCAGCTTAGAGGGACTTAACTATGGC.

This clone was observed at least ten times. The read comes to an end 3 residues before the CDR3 does, leaving the germline J gene to fill in the end. The rearrangement links TRBV7-2 to TRBJ1-2; 8 bases are shared with TRBD1. Trimming cost V 5 bases and J 4 bases; bases outside gene matches: 9. The CDR3 is made up of 15 amino acids. CDR1 and CDR2 from the germline V gene are SGHTA and FQGNSA. The sequenced part of the CDR3 DNA is TGTGCCAGCAGCGTAGGACAGGGAAAAACCTATGGC. Residues: CASSVGQGKTYG. In full, the CDR3 is CASSVGQGKTYGYTF. Full variable domain (outside the CDR3, taken from reference TRBV7-2 and TRBJ1-2): GAGVSQSPSNKVTEKGKDVELRCDPISGHTALYWYRQSLGQGLEFLIYFQGNSAPDKSGLPSDRFSAERTGGSVSTLTIQRTQQEDSAVYLCASSVGQGKTYGYTFGSGTRLTVV.

This clone was observed at least ten times. This chain's CDR3 is CASSLGLAVAEGYQETQYF. CDR3 bases read: TGCGCCAGCAGCTTGGGACTAGCGGTCGCCGAAGGGTACCAAGAGACC. The genes are TRBV5-1 and TRBJ2-5; 9 bases align to TRBD2. The read ends 3 residues shy of where the CDR3 ends; the end is completed using the germline J gene. The V segment lost 0 bases and the J segment 0 bases; nucleotides outside the gene matches: 12. The V gene's germline CDR1 is SGHRS and CDR2 YFSETQ. The CDR3 has 19 residues.

This clone was detected ten times or more. The observed sequence ends 3 residues before the CDR3 terminus, with the missing tail filled in from the germline J gene. Other DNA sequences within the sample encode an identical CDR3. This chain connects TRBV18 to TRBJ2-2; TRBD2 agrees at 8 bases. The CDR3 spans 18 residues. V lost 6 bases to trimming and J lost 0 bases; unmatched junction nucleotides: 12. Germline V gene lookup returns CDR1 KGHSH and CDR2 LQKENI. The CDR3 DNA, read in part, is TGTGCCAGCTCGGCTACGGCCCCGGGACTAGCGAACACCGGGGAG. Translation gives CASSATAPGLANTGE. The CDR3 as a whole reads CASSATAPGLANTGELFF.

In its sample, this clone was seen many times. The read comes to an end 3 residues before the CDR3 does, leaving the germline J gene to fill in the end. The chain joins TRBV20-1 to TRBJ1-6; D perhaps matches TRBD1 (5 bases). CDR1 is DFQATT and CDR2 is SNEGSKA in the germline V gene (reference sequence). Trimming cost V 1 base and J 4 bases, with 8 bases left between them. This CDR3 contains 14 residues. CDR3 bases read: TGCAGTGCTAGAGTGACAGCTTATAATTCACCC. Its protein is CSARVTAYNSP. The entire CDR3 reads CSARVTAYNSPLHF.

This clone was detected a few times. The read comes to an end 3 residues before the CDR3 does, leaving the germline J gene to fill in the end. The gene calls are TRBV7-8 and TRBJ2-7, with 12 positions matching TRBD2. The CDR3 extends over 17 amino acids. Losses at the gene ends were 1 base for V and 0 bases for J; bases not matched to a gene: 4. The germline V gene encodes CDR1 SGHVS and CDR2 FQNEAQ. CDR3 bases read: TGTGCCAGCAGCTTAGTGACTAGCGGGAGTTACTCCTACGAG. Translation: CASSLVTSGSYSYE. The whole CDR3 protein reads CASSLVTSGSYSYEQYF.